This T cell receptor (beta chain) was sequenced during a study of blood T cells in healthy people across ages. Across the study: About one barcoded beta molecule per two T cells was the capture yield of template switching. Regarding the study as a whole: A strong correlation was seen between TCR beta diversity and naive T cell percentage.

Each sample provided at least 5 micrograms of extracted total RNA. This clonotype was recorded only once. The antigen is unknown. Primed by a sample-barcoded 5' primer and a J-beta primer mix, a second PCR proceeded for about 7 to 11 cycles. Each cDNA was tagged by a template-switch adaptor containing 12 random nucleotides. TCRdb called the 5' RACE reads again in MiXCR, with one record for every CDR3 protein. Among about 620,000 distinct CDR3 sequences listed, around 52% were seen once. CDR1 SGDLS and CDR2 YYNGEE come from the germline V gene. There are 13 residues in the CDR3. V was cut by 3 bases and J by 2 bases, with 8 bases left in between.

The receptor's source is a woman aged 80 or over in good health. The rearrangement uses TRBV9 and TRBJ1-2; the D is unclear. The specimen was blood. CDR3: CASSGTINYGYTF. As DNA, the CDR3 is TGTGCCAGCAGCGGTACAATCAACTATGGCTACACCTTC.